Below are 27 T cell receptor beta chains sequenced from a single sample in a study of cytomegalovirus exposure and HLA in healthy donors. PCR used 60 Vbeta primers and 13 Jbeta primers. Libraries were prepared by immunoSEQ multiplex PCR; TCRdb keeps only in-frame clonotypes and omits some of them. The table has about 98,000 clones, 70% to 80% seen once. The sequenced sample consisted of PBMCs. All receptors derive from a man between 60 and 75 years old in good health and CMV-seropositive.

This clone was seen more than once but under ten times. The chain couples TRBV19 to TRBJ2-3; no definite D call. CDR1 is LNHDA and CDR2 is SQIVND in the germline V gene (reference sequence). The V end lost 4 bases, the J end lost 0 bases, and 17 bases lay between the germline ends. The CDR3 is made up of 17 amino acids. The chain's CDR3 is CASSRSSSLLSTDTQYF. CDR3 sequence (DNA): TGTGCCAGTAGTAGATCTTCATCTTTACTTAGCACAGATACGCAGTATTTT.

This clone showed up just a few times. The V call is TRBV27, the J call TRBJ1-5, with TRBD1 matching over 7 bases. CDR3 size: 18 residues. Germline CDR1 reads MNHEY; CDR2 reads SMNVEV (reference sequence). V was pared by 6 bases and J by 3 bases, with 17 bases of the junction left unmatched. The CDR3 spells CASSPTTTGLSHNQPQHF. DNA for the CDR3: TGTGCCAGCAGCCCCACCACGACAGGGTTATCACACAATCAGCCCCAGCATTTT.

The chain joins TRBV28 to TRBJ2-5; TRBD1 agrees at 11 bases. The trim removed 11 bases at V and 5 bases at J, leaving 7 bases unmatched. Germline-derived CDR1 and CDR2 are MDHEN and SYDVKM. This CDR3 spans 13 amino acids. The CDR3 coding sequence is TGTGCCTCCCGGGACAGGGGGGCGGAGACCCAGTACTTC. Translation gives CASRDRGAETQYF. Using reference TRBV28 and TRBJ2-5 for the parts outside the CDR3, the full variable domain is DVKVTQSSRYLVKRTGEKVFLECVQDMDHENMFWYRQDPGLGLRLIYFSYDVKMKEKGDIPEGYSVSREKKERFSLILESASTNQTSMYLCASRDRGAETQYFGPGTRLLVL.

The chain combines TRBV29-1 with TRBJ1-2; 9 positions match TRBD1. The V gene's germline CDR1 is SQVTM and CDR2 ANQGSEA. V gave up 6 bases and J gave up 7 bases; unmatched junction bases: 6. The CDR3 is 12 residues long. The CDR3, as DNA: TGCAGCGTCCTACAGGGGGCGCTTGGCTACACCTTC. This codes for CSVLQGALGYTF.

The CDR3 region has the DNA TGTGCCAGCAGTGAAAAAATGAGAAACTACGAGCAGTACTTC. It yields the protein CASSEKMRNYEQYF. The chain has TRBV6-4 and TRBJ2-5; no clear D. Matching the DNA end better, TRBJ2-7 makes the J call doubtful. CDR3 size: 14 residues. CDR1 MRHNA and CDR2 SNTAGT come from the germline V gene.

The gene calls are TRBV27 and TRBJ2-7; 9 nucleotides align to TRBD1. Trimming at V came to 6 bases and at J to 2 bases, leaving 5 bases not matched to a gene. CDR3 length equals 14 residues. Germline CDR1 reads MNHEY; CDR2 reads SMNVEV (reference sequence). The CDR3 coding sequence is TGTGCCAGCAGCTGGGGACAGGGAGCCTACGAGCAGTACTTC. Its translation: CASSWGQGAYEQYF.

The chain combines TRBV9 with TRBJ1-2; no reliable D call. The CDR3 has 16 amino acids. V gave up 1 base and J gave up 3 bases, with 16 bases separating them. Per the germline V gene, CDR1 is SGDLS and CDR2 is YYNGEE. CDR3 loop: CASSVNPTSPYYGYTF. CDR3 nucleotides: TGTGCCAGCAGCGTAAACCCAACAAGTCCATACTATGGCTACACCTTC.

This clone occurred once. The gene calls are TRBV2 and TRBJ2-5; 12 nucleotides align to TRBD2. V was clipped by 7 bases and J by 2 bases; unmatched bases: 8. In germline, CDR1 is SNHLY, CDR2 FYNNEI. The CDR3 totals 16 residues. The CDR3 spells CASTTGLAGRQETQYF. In DNA, the CDR3 is TGTGCCAGCACCACAGGACTAGCGGGGCGTCAAGAGACCCAGTACTTC.

The genes are TRBV2 and TRBJ1-2, with 11 bases fitting TRBD1. Germline V lookup: CDR1 SNHLY, CDR2 FYNNEI. This CDR3 has 15 amino acids. V shed 3 bases, J shed 3 bases, and the junction held 3 bases outside the gene matches. The CDR3 sequence: CASSEDRGRYYGYTF. The CDR3 nucleotides read TGTGCCAGCAGTGAGGACAGGGGGCGGTACTATGGCTACACCTTC.

This chain uses TRBV5-1 with TRBJ2-5; 12 positions agree with TRBD2. This CDR3 region has 17 residues. J was trimmed by 3 bases and V by 0 bases; bases with no gene match: 6. The germline V gene has CDR1 SGHRS and CDR2 YFSETQ. In nucleotides, the CDR3 is TGCGCCAGCAGCTTGGGTCTAGCGGGGGGGCGAAAAGAGACCCAGTACTTC. Translation gives CASSLGLAGGRKETQYF.

The J gene is TRBJ1-2, the V gene TRBV7-2; 7 positions agree with TRBD1. This CDR3 has 17 amino acids. V lost 3 bases and J lost 4; bases outside the gene matches: 14. Germline assignment: CDR1 SGHTA and CDR2 FQGNSA. The CDR3 DNA reads as TGTGCCAGCAGCTTTCCTACAGGGGTGGGGGGTTCCTATGGCTACACCTTC. Protein: CASSFPTGVGGSYGYTF. Looking up the rest from reference TRBV7-2 and TRBJ1-2 gives the full variable domain: GAGVSQSPSNKVTEKGKDVELRCDPISGHTALYWYRQSLGQGLEFLIYFQGNSAPDKSGLPSDRFSAERTGGSVSTLTIQRTQQEDSAVYLCASSFPTGVGGSYGYTFGSGTRLTVV.

V gene TRBV7-9 combines with J gene TRBJ2-7; 10 nucleotides align to TRBD1. Germline trimming cut 5 bases from V and 0 bases from J; bases unmatched to any gene: 10. The length of the CDR3 is 17 residues. In germline, CDR1 is SEHNR, CDR2 FQNEAQ (reference sequence). The CDR3 reads CASSGDRGQWSSYEQYF. In DNA form, the CDR3 reads TGTGCCAGCAGCGGGGACAGGGGACAGTGGAGCTCCTACGAGCAGTACTTC.

The CDR3 loop reads CASGPGQGDQPQHF. CDR3 DNA: TGTGCTAGTGGACCGGGACAGGGAGATCAGCCCCAGCATTTT. This rearrangement joins TRBV12-5 to TRBJ1-5; 9 nucleotides align to TRBD1. Germline CDR1 and CDR2: LGHNT and FRNRAP. The V and J ends lost 6 bases and 5 bases, in that order; junction bases with no gene match: 5. The CDR3 totals 14 residues. The complete variable domain, with remaining parts taken from reference TRBV12-5 and TRBJ1-5, reads DARVTQTPRHKVTEMGQEVTMRCQPILGHNTVFWYRQTMMQGLELLAYFRNRAPLDDSGMPKDRFSAEMPDATLATLKIQPSEPRDSAVYFCASGPGQGDQPQHFGDGTRLSIL.

The J gene is TRBJ2-7, the V gene TRBV7-3, with 11 bases matching TRBD2. V was clipped by 5 bases and J by 6 bases; unmatched bases: 3. This CDR3 is built from 13 residues. Germline-derived CDR1 and CDR2 are SGHTA and FQGTGA. CDR3 DNA sequence: TGTGCCAGCAGCCTGGGGACTAGCGGCGAGCAGTACTTC. Protein sequence: CASSLGTSGEQYF.

J is TRBJ1-3 and V is TRBV10-2; no reliable D call. V was trimmed by 8 bases and J by 1 base, leaving 6 bases between them. The CDR3 loop spans 12 amino acids. Per germline, CDR1 WSHSY and CDR2 SAAADI. CDR3 in DNA: TGCGCCAGCGGGCAGTCTGGAAACACCATATATTTT. This encodes CASGQSGNTIYF.

The count of this clone is one. The chain has TRBV7-2 and TRBJ2-7; possible D gene TRBD2, 5 bases. With 5 bases removed from V and 6 bases from J, the gap between germline ends came to 14 bases. CDR1 is SGHTA, CDR2 FQGNSA, per germline. The CDR3 consists of 13 residues. The CDR3 protein is CASSTTPEGEQYF. The CDR3 nucleotides read TGTGCCAGCAGCACAACTCCTGAGGGCGAGCAGTACTTC.

DNA for the CDR3: TGCAGCGTTGAGGGACAGGGGAAAAACGAGCAGTACTTC. Translating gives CSVEGQGKNEQYF. The chain carries TRBV29-1 and TRBJ2-7, with 10 nucleotides matching TRBD1. J gave up 5 bases and V 3 bases, and 4 bases lay outside the gene matches. Germline V gene data show CDR1 as SQVTM and CDR2 as ANQGSEA. The CDR3 has 13 amino acids.

The chain carries TRBV7-9 and TRBJ2-1; D remains ambiguous. Looked up from germline, CDR1 is SEHNR and CDR2 is FQNEAQ (reference sequence). This CDR3 comprises 11 residues. Trimming left V 8 bases short and J 5 bases short, with 7 bases between. The CDR3 sequence is CASLWHNEQFF. Written as DNA, the CDR3 is TGTGCCAGCCTCTGGCACAATGAGCAGTTCTTC.

DNA of the CDR3: TGTGCCAGCAGTGAAGCACCGGGACAGCAGCGTGGCTACACCTTC. This sequence encodes CASSEAPGQQRGYTF. This sequence joins TRBV2 and TRBJ1-2, with TRBD1 identical over 7 bases. Germline lookup yields CDR1 SNHLY and CDR2 FYNNEI. There are 15 residues in the CDR3. V shed 0 bases, J shed 7 bases, and the junction held 8 bases outside the gene matches.

The table lists this clone with a count of one. V is TRBV4-1 and J is TRBJ2-2; D possibly corresponds to TRBD1 (5 bases). CDR3 size: 14 residues. Germline lookup yields CDR1 MGHRA and CDR2 YSYEKL. The V gene lost 3 bases and the J gene lost 6 bases, with 11 bases spanning the gap. The CDR3 here is CASSHSRVPGELFF. The CDR3 DNA is TGCGCCAGCAGCCACAGCAGGGTACCCGGGGAGCTGTTTTTT.

V gene TRBV15 combines with J gene TRBJ1-1; 7 bases are a match to TRBD1. The trim removed 2 bases at V and 5 bases at J, leaving 2 bases unmatched. This CDR3 has 13 residues. Germline V CDR1 and CDR2: LNHNV, YYDKDF (reference sequence). The CDR3 is CATSRSGGTEAFF. The CDR3 nucleotides read TGTGCCACCAGCAGATCAGGGGGGACTGAAGCTTTCTTT.

The V gene is TRBV11-2, the J gene TRBJ2-7; D possibly corresponds to TRBD1 (8 bases). Per the germline V gene, CDR1 is SGHAT and CDR2 is FQNNGV. This CDR3 has 15 residues. The V end lost 4 bases, the J end lost 2 bases, and 15 bases lay between the germline ends. This CDR3 reads CASSSRTGTTYEQYF. CDR3 DNA: TGTGCCAGCAGCTCCCGGACAGGGACTACCTACGAGCAGTACTTC.

The rearrangement uses TRBV7-6 and TRBJ2-1; D might be TRBD1 (6 bases). The CDR3 contains 12 residues. The V end was cut by 4 bases, the J end by 8 bases, with 9 bases between. From germline, CDR1 is SGHVS and CDR2 FNYEAQ. The CDR3 protein is CASSSQGYEQFF. The CDR3 coding sequence is TGTGCCAGCAGCTCCCAGGGGTATGAGCAGTTCTTC.

V and J are TRBV7-9 and TRBJ1-4; perhaps TRBD1 as D (6 bases). Germline CDR1 SEHNR, CDR2 FQNEAQ (reference sequence). The CDR3 has 16 residues. V shed 1 base and J shed 8 bases, with 17 bases lying between them. Here the CDR3 DNA reads TGTGCCAGCAGCTTAGTTTTACAGGGCCTAAACGAAAAACTGTTTTTT. It translates to CASSLVLQGLNEKLFF.

In this sample, this clone turned up a few times. The chain employs TRBV5-5 and TRBJ1-6, with 9 bases lining up with TRBD1. Germline V lookup: CDR1 SGHKS, CDR2 YYEKEE (reference sequence). Trimming cost V 5 bases and J 10 bases; bases outside gene matches: 10. This CDR3 spans 15 amino acids. CDR3 in DNA: TGTGCCAGCAGACGGGACAGGGAACCCCTCTCACCCCTCCACTTT. This gives the protein CASRRDREPLSPLHF. Full variable domain (rest looked up from reference TRBV5-5 and TRBJ1-6): DAGVTQSPTHLIKTRGQQVTLRCSPISGHKSVSWYQQVLGQGPQFIFQYYEKEERGRGNFPDRFSARQFPNYSSELNVNALLLGDSALYLCASRRDREPLSPLHFGNGTRLTVT.

The chain is built from TRBV19 and TRBJ1-3; 8 bases agree with TRBD1. V was clipped by 4 bases and J by 2 bases; unmatched bases: 4. The CDR3 is 15 amino acids. The germline gives CDR1 LNHDA, CDR2 SQIVND (reference sequence). This CDR3 reads CASSTDRGAGNTIYF. DNA for the CDR3: TGTGCCAGTAGTACTGACAGGGGAGCTGGAAACACCATATATTTT. Full variable domain (outside the CDR3, taken from reference TRBV19 and TRBJ1-3): DGGITQSPKYLFRKEGQNVTLSCEQNLNHDAMYWYRQDPGQGLRLIYYSQIVNDFQKGDIAEGYSVSREKKESFPLTVTSAQKNPTAFYLCASSTDRGAGNTIYFGEGSWLTVV.

The CDR3 DNA reads TGTGCCAGTCAACCCAGAGGGGGGGCCGCAGATACGCAGTATTTT. Its translation is CASQPRGGAADTQYF. The chain is built from TRBV2 and TRBJ2-3; maybe TRBD2 (7 bases). CDR3 length: 15 amino acids. The germline CDR1 and CDR2 sequences are SNHLY and FYNNEI. Trimming cost V 9 bases and J 4 bases, with 20 bases left between them.